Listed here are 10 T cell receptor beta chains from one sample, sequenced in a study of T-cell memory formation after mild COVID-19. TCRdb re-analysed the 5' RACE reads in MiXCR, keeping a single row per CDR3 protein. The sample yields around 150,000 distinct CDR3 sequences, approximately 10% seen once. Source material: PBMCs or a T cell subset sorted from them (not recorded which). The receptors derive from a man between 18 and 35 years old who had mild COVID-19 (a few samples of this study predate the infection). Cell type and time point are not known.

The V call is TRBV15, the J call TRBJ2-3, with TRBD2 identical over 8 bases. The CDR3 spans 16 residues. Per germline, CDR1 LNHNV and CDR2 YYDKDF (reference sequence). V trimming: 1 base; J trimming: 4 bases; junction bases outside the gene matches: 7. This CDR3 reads CATSRGPGLASDTQYF. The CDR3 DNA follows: TGTGCCACCAGCAGAGGACCCGGACTAGCTTCAGATACGCAGTATTTT.

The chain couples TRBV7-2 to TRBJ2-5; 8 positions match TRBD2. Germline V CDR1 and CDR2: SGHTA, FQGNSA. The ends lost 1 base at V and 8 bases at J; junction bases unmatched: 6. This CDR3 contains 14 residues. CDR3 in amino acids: CASSLETGGETQYF. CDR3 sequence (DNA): TGTGCCAGCAGCTTAGAGACGGGGGGGGAAACCCAGTACTTC.

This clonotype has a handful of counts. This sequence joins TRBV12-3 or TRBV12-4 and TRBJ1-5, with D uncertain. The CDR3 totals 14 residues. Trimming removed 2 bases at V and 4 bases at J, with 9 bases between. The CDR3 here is CASSLLLANQPQHF. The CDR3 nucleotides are TGTGCCAGCAGTTTACTGCTGGCGAATCAGCCCCAGCATTTT.

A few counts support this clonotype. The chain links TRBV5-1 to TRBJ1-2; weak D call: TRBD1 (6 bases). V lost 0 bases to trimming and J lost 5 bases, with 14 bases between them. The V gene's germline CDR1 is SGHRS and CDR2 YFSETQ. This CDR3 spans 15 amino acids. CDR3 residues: CASSLGQASQYGYTF. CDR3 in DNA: TGCGCCAGCAGCTTGGGACAGGCCTCACAATATGGCTACACCTTC.

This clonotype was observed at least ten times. CDR3 sequence (DNA): TGCAGCGCCACGAGCCCCTGGGAGACCCAGTACTTC. Protein sequence: CSATSPWETQYF. The gene calls are TRBV29-1 and TRBJ2-5; D is unresolved. The CDR3 runs to 12 residues. Germline-derived CDR1 and CDR2 are SQVTM and ANQGSEA. Trimming cost V 7 bases and J 5 bases, with 14 bases left between them.

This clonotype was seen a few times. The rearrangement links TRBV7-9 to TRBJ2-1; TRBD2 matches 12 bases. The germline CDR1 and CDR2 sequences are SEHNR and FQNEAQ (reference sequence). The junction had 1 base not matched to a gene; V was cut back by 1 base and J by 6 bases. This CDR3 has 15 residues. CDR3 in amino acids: CASSLGLAGVNEQFF. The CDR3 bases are TGTGCCAGCAGCTTAGGACTAGCGGGGGTCAATGAGCAGTTCTTC.

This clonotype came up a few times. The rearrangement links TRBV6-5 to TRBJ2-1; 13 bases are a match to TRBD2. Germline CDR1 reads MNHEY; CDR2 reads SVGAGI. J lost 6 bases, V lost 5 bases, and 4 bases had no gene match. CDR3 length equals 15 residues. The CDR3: CASSQLAGGINEQFF. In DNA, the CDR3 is TGTGCCAGCAGTCAACTAGCGGGGGGGATCAATGAGCAGTTCTTC.

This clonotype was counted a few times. The CDR3 spells CASKQLAGVADTQYF. CDR3 bases: TGCGCCAGCAAGCAACTAGCGGGGGTTGCAGATACGCAGTATTTT. This sequence joins TRBV4-1 and TRBJ2-3; 11 bases are a match to TRBD2. The germline CDR1 and CDR2 sequences are MGHRA and YSYEKL. The CDR3 contains 15 residues. The V and J ends lost 7 bases and 4 bases, in that order; junction bases with no gene match: 7.

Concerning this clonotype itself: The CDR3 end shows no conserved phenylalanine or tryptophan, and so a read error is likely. The CDR3 region is CASSWDRDSYNEQFL. The CDR3, as DNA: TGCGCCAGCAGCTGGGACCGGGACAGCTACAATGAGCAGTTCTTA. V usage is TRBV5-1 and J usage is TRBJ2-1, with TRBD1 identical over 7 bases. The CDR3 sequence is 15 residues long. V shed 3 bases, J shed 3 bases, and the junction held 6 bases outside the gene matches. CDR1 is SGHRS and CDR2 is YFSETQ in the germline V gene.

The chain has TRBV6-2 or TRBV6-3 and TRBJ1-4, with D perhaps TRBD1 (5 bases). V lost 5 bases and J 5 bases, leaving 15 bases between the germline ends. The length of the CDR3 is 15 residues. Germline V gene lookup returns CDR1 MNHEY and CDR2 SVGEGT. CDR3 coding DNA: TGTGCCAGCAGTCCACCCCGGGGCCTCAATGAAAAACTGTTTTTT. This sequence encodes CASSPPRGLNEKLFF.